This T cell receptor beta chain was identified in a study of vaccination effects on CD4 cells after COVID-19. Overall study context: Samples came 142 and 148 days after COVID-19 diagnosis, before vaccination.

About this clone itself: Its antigen is currently unknown.

The ViraFEST assay expanded antigen-specific CD4+ T cells with viral peptide pools before sequencing. Scientists isolated CD4+ T cells after a roughly 10-day culture period ended. A positive SARS-CoV-2 PCR test fell between March and December 2020. Germline assignment: CDR1 LGHNA and CDR2 YNFKEQ. J gave up 3 bases and V 3 bases, and 10 bases lay outside the gene matches. The CDR3 contains 17 residues. The method was immunoSEQ multiplex PCR; TCRdb's version includes in-frame clones alone and lacks a portion of them. The data hold 40,000 to 50,000 clones, with approximately 81% observed a single time. The rearrangement uses TRBV4-2 and TRBJ2-3, with TRBD2 matching over 9 bases. The clonotype was recovered from a human donor who had a prior SARS-CoV-2 infection. Sequenced here: CD4+ T cells from PBMCs cultured with a peptide pool, sampled before COVID-19 vaccination. CDR3 DNA: TGTGCCAGCAGCCAGCGTTTTTCAGGACTAGCGACAGATACGCAGTATTTT. This sequence encodes CASSQRFSGLATDTQYF.